These 16 T cell receptor beta chains came from one sample sequenced in a study of blood T cell repertoires in COVID-19. Assay used: immunoSEQ multiplex PCR; TCRdb lists only in-frame clones, some missing. Of about 190,000 clones in the sample, about 82% were seen once. The material sequenced was peripheral blood. The receptors shown here come from a woman aged 30 to 39 with acute or convalescent COVID-19.

This chain links TRBV24-1 with TRBJ2-3; 11 bases agree with TRBD2. With 4 bases clipped from V and 6 bases from J, the junction kept 8 bases outside the gene matches. The length of the CDR3 is 16 residues. Germline V CDR1 and CDR2: KGHDR, SFDVKD. The CDR3 loop is CATSEVAGGRSDTQYF. The CDR3 nucleotides are TGTGCCACCAGTGAAGTAGCGGGGGGGCGGTCCGATACGCAGTATTTT.

The chain uses TRBV12-3 or TRBV12-4 and TRBJ1-4; D is undetermined. Trimming pared 5 bases from V and 4 bases from J, leaving 5 bases between. This CDR3 has 12 amino acids. CDR3 bases: TGTGCCAGCAGTCCCAGTAATGAAAAACTGTTTTTT. Translated, it gives CASSPSNEKLFF.

J is TRBJ1-4 and V is TRBV4-3; D unclear. Germline values: CDR1 LGHNA, CDR2 YSLEER. V lost 1 base, J lost 0 bases, and 6 bases lay in between. The CDR3 spans 15 residues. The CDR3 reads CASSQAFATNEKLFF. Here the CDR3 DNA reads TGCGCCAGCAGCCAAGCGTTCGCAACTAATGAAAAACTGTTTTTT.

The chain couples TRBV11-2 to TRBJ2-5, with TRBD1 matching over 12 bases. Germline loops: CDR1 SGHAT, CDR2 FQNNGV. This CDR3 has 16 amino acids. Losses at the gene ends were 6 bases for V and 5 bases for J; bases not matched to a gene: 10. CDR3 in DNA: TGTGCCAGCAGGCTCCCGGGACAGGGGGCGCATGAGACCCAGTACTTC. It codes for CASRLPGQGAHETQYF.

The CDR3 DNA sequence: TGTGCCACCAGTGACCCCAGATTGGGCAGCAATCAGCCCCAGCATTTT. This encodes CATSDPRLGSNQPQHF. V is TRBV24-1 and J is TRBJ1-5; unclear D gene. V lost 4 bases, J lost 1 base, and 13 bases lay in between. The CDR3 is 16 amino acids. The germline CDR1 and CDR2 sequences are KGHDR and SFDVKD.

The chain joins TRBV5-1 to TRBJ2-7; possibly TRBD1 for D (5 bases). Per germline, CDR1 SGHRS and CDR2 YFSETQ. This CDR3 contains 17 residues. Between the trimmed V and J ends, which lost 0 bases and 8 bases, there was a span of 24 bases. The CDR3 coding sequence is TGCGCCAGCAGCTTGGAGGGCAGGGCCACAGGTCACCTCAAGCAGTACTTC. Its protein is CASSLEGRATGHLKQYF.

The chain has TRBV4-1 and TRBJ2-1; 7 bases align to TRBD1. This CDR3 has 15 amino acids. Losses at the gene ends were 4 bases for V and 8 bases for J; bases not matched to a gene: 11. Germline V gene lookup returns CDR1 MGHRA and CDR2 YSYEKL. CDR3 nucleotide sequence: TGCGCCAGCAGCCGACCAGAGAGGGGGCATGATGAGCAGTTCTTC. This sequence encodes CASSRPERGHDEQFF.

The table lists this clone with a few counts. The V call is TRBV6-4, the J call TRBJ2-3, with a possible D match to TRBD2 (6 bases). Trimming took off 6 bases at V and 4 bases at J, with 14 bases between the two ends. The CDR3 runs to 14 residues. Germline CDR1 is MRHNA and CDR2 is SNTAGT. The CDR3 protein is CASSPEWEADTQYF. CDR3 nucleotides: TGTGCCAGCAGCCCCGAATGGGAGGCAGATACGCAGTATTTT.

The chain carries TRBV6-5 and TRBJ2-7, with 12 bases matching TRBD2. Germline values: CDR1 MNHEY, CDR2 SVGAGI. The CDR3 consists of 14 residues. Trimming cost V 7 bases and J 4 bases; bases outside gene matches: 5. Here the CDR3 DNA reads TGTGCCAGCACACCTAGCGGGAGGGTATACGAGCAGTACTTC. Residues: CASTPSGRVYEQYF.

The chain joins TRBV5-6 to TRBJ2-3; 8 nucleotides line up with TRBD2. Trimming cost V 4 bases and J 2 bases; bases outside gene matches: 9. Germline CDR1 and CDR2: SGHDT and YYEEEE. CDR3 length: 16 residues. In nucleotides, the CDR3 is TGTGCCAGCAGCAACACCGGGACTAGTATCACAGATACGCAGTATTTT. It specifies CASSNTGTSITDTQYF.

The count of this clone is one. The chain combines TRBV29-1 with TRBJ1-1; weak D call: TRBD1 (5 bases). Germline CDR1 and CDR2: SQVTM and ANQGSEA. V was pared by 5 bases and J by 0 bases, with 16 bases between. This CDR3 contains 15 residues. The CDR3 DNA reads as TGCAGCGTTTGCAGGGTTCTGTCAATGAACACTGAAGCTTTCTTT. Protein product: CSVCRVLSMNTEAFF. Full variable domain (rest looked up from reference TRBV29-1 and TRBJ1-1): SAVISQKPSRDICQRGTSLTIQCQVDSQVTMMFWYRQQPGQSLTLIATANQGSEATYESGFVIDKFPISRPNLTFSTLTVSNMSPEDSSIYLCSVCRVLSMNTEAFFGQGTRLTVV.

The chain joins TRBV2 to TRBJ1-2; D is perhaps TRBD1 (5 bases). In germline, CDR1 is SNHLY, CDR2 FYNNEI. The CDR3 contains 12 residues. The V gene lost 6 bases and the J gene lost 7 bases, with 12 bases spanning the gap. CDR3 protein: CASRGRVTGYTF. DNA of the CDR3: TGTGCCAGCAGGGGCAGGGTCACTGGCTACACCTTC.

V and J are TRBV19 and TRBJ2-2, with 7 nucleotides matching TRBD1. Germline V CDR1 and CDR2: LNHDA, SQIVND (reference sequence). The CDR3 has 15 amino acids. Germline trimming cut 4 bases from V and 7 bases from J; bases unmatched to any gene: 9. The chain's CDR3 is CASSTTGRAGGELFF. The CDR3 nucleotides are TGTGCCAGTAGTACGACAGGGCGTGCAGGCGGGGAGCTGTTTTTT.

This sequence joins TRBV4-3 and TRBJ2-2; possibly TRBD2 for D (5 bases). Germline V gene data show CDR1 as LGHNA and CDR2 as YSLEER. V was shortened by 1 base and J by 1 base, with 10 bases between the two germline ends. The CDR3 length is 16 residues. The CDR3 here is CASSQGLAGNTGELFF. CDR3 DNA: TGCGCCAGCAGCCAAGGGCTAGCCGGGAACACCGGGGAGCTGTTTTTT.

In this sample, this clone turned up once. The chain couples TRBV7-8 to TRBJ1-2; D is undetermined. Germline CDR1 reads SGHVS; CDR2 reads FQNEAQ. The length of the CDR3 is 15 residues. The ends were cut back, 1 base at V and 2 bases at J, with 11 bases in the middle. CDR3 bases: TGTGCCAGCAGCTTAGATGGTTCCGGGAACTATGGCTACACCTTC. Protein sequence: CASSLDGSGNYGYTF.

The chain links TRBV2 to TRBJ2-7, with D maybe TRBD1 (6 bases). V was pared by 6 bases and J by 2 bases, with 14 bases between. The CDR3 covers 14 residues. Germline V gene data show CDR1 as SNHLY and CDR2 as FYNNEI. The CDR3 DNA reads TGTGCCAGCAGGGAGCCAGGGGTGACCTACGAGCAGTACTTC. It encodes CASREPGVTYEQYF.